The 6 T cell receptor beta chains listed next were all sequenced from one sample in a study of blood T cell repertoires in COVID-19. Sequenced by immunoSEQ multiplex PCR; TCRdb stores in-frame clones only, minus some. The sample has about 92,000 clones, around 85% seen once. The sample comprised peripheral blood. The receptors originated from a human donor in a cohort sampled during active COVID-19.

This chain connects TRBV6-5 to TRBJ1-3, with 11 nucleotides matching TRBD1. Germline CDR1 MNHEY, CDR2 SVGAGI. The CDR3 has 15 amino acids. The ends lost 6 bases at V and 4 bases at J; junction bases unmatched: 5. CDR3 sequence (DNA): TGTGCCAGCAGCCCCGGGACAGGGGGGGGAAACACCATATATTTT. Translated, it gives CASSPGTGGGNTIYF.

The chain couples TRBV11-2 to TRBJ2-7, with TRBD1 as a possible D gene (6 bases). Germline-derived CDR1 and CDR2 are SGHAT and FQNNGV. Trimming shortened V by 5 bases and J by 2 bases, and 19 bases separated the two germline ends. The CDR3 consists of 16 residues. The chain's CDR3 is CASSLRMTQGPYEQYF. DNA of the CDR3: TGTGCCAGCAGCCTACGGATGACACAGGGACCCTACGAGCAGTACTTC.

The chain uses TRBV7-2 and TRBJ2-5, with D hard to call. Trimming took 5 bases from V and 5 from J, leaving 9 bases between them. Germline V CDR1 and CDR2: SGHTA, FQGNSA. The CDR3 extends over 12 amino acids. The CDR3 sequence is CASSQRWETQYF. Here the CDR3 DNA reads TGTGCCAGCAGCCAGAGGTGGGAGACCCAGTACTTC.

V gene TRBV12-3 or TRBV12-4 combines with J gene TRBJ1-2, with a possible D match to TRBD1 (6 bases). The ends were cut back, 3 bases at V and 6 bases at J, with 11 bases in the middle. The CDR3 runs 13 residues. As DNA, the CDR3 is TGTGCCAGCAGTTTGGGGGGGCGGGATGGCTACACCTTC. Amino acid sequence: CASSLGGRDGYTF.

This chain links TRBV2 with TRBJ2-7, with D possibly matching TRBD1 (7 bases). Germline V lookup: CDR1 SNHLY, CDR2 FYNNEI. Trimming took off 6 bases at V and 4 bases at J, with 10 bases between the two ends. CDR3 length equals 12 residues. The CDR3 protein is CASRQGRYEQYF. In nucleotides, the CDR3 is TGTGCCAGCAGACAGGGGAGGTACGAGCAGTACTTC.

The chain recombines TRBV7-2 with TRBJ2-7; the D is unclear. The germline V gene has CDR1 SGHTA and CDR2 FQGNSA. This CDR3 is 12 amino acids long. Trimming took 1 base from V and 5 from J, leaving 6 bases between them. The CDR3 sequence: CASSLDIHEQYF. In DNA form, the CDR3 reads TGTGCCAGCAGCTTAGATATCCACGAGCAGTACTTC.